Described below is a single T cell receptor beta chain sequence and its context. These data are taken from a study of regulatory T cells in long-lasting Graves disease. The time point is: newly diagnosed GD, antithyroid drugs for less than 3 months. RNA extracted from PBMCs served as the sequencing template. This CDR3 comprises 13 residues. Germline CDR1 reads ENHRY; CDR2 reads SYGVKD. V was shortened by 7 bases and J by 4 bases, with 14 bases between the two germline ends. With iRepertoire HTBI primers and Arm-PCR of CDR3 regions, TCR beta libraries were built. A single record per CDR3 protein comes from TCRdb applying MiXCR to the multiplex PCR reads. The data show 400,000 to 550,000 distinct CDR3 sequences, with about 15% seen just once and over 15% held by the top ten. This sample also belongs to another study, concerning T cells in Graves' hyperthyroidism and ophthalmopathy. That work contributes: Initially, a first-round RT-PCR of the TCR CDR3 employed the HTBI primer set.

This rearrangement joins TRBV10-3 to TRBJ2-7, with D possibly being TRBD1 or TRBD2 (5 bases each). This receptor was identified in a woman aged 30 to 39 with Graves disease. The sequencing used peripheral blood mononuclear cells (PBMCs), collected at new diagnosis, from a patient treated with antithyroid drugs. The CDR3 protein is CAITSPGAYEQYF. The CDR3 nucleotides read TGTGCCATCACTAGCCCCGGGGCTTACGAGCAGTACTTC.